This record looks at one T cell receptor beta chain sequence and its context. Its antigen is unknown. Before the COVID-19 pandemic, during about 2010-2018, CD4+ T cells were taken from unexposed donors. After roughly 9 days of culture, CD4+ T cells were isolated. Unexposed-donor CD4+ T cells were probed with SARS-CoV-2 S/N and four cold-coronavirus spikes, cells permitting. This CDR3 is 17 amino acids long. In germline, CDR1 is LNHDA, CDR2 SQIVND (reference sequence). Trimming took 3 bases from V and 1 from J; bases not matched to a gene: 6. The source of the sample is a study of CD4 T cells in relation to SARS-CoV-2 and coronaviruses. Overall study: ViraFEST: roughly ten-day antigen culture of PBMCs, then TCR beta CDR3 sequencing.

Here immunoSEQ multiplex PCR was the method, and the copy in TCRdb shows in-frame clones only, minus some. Of 26,000 or so clones listed, 60% to 80% are singletons. Whole-study results and caveats: Samples before the pandemic and after infection were not matched within any donor.

The sample was CD4+ T cells from PBMCs, cultured in vitro. The chain employs TRBV19 and TRBJ2-2, with 9 bases aligning to TRBD1. This receptor was obtained from a human donor in good health. In DNA form, the CDR3 reads TGTGCCAGTAGTATGGGGACAGGGACCTTGAACACCGGGGAGCTGTTTTTT. Amino acids: CASSMGTGTLNTGELFF.